The clone carrying this TCR beta chain has just a few counts. Its antigen is as yet unknown. This specimen belongs to a study of cytomegalovirus exposure and HLA in healthy donors. Study results and limitations: Earlier results showed most TCR beta V segments being productive about 87% or about 30% of the time. Per published accounts, TCR beta sequences correctly predicted the HLA-A and HLA-B alleles of most subjects.

There are 14 residues in the CDR3. V lost 4 bases and J 7 bases, leaving 13 bases between the germline ends. CDR1 is MNHNY and CDR2 is SVGAGI in the germline V gene (reference sequence). The PCR had 60 Vbeta and 13 Jbeta primers. The assay was immunoSEQ multiplex PCR, and TCRdb's table has in-frame clones only and misses some. The sample shows more than 30,000 clones, around 70% of them seen only once. The clonotype was recovered from a man aged 40-50 years in good health and CMV-seropositive. The V gene is TRBV6-6, the J gene TRBJ2-2, with D perhaps TRBD2 (5 bases). What was sequenced was PBMCs. CDR3 DNA sequence: TGTGCCAGCAGTTTAGCGACTCCGGACGGGGAGCTGTTTTTT. It translates to CASSLATPDGELFF.